These 18 T cell receptor beta chains share one sample of origin, sequenced in a study of cytomegalovirus exposure and HLA in healthy donors. The PCR was carried out with 60 Vbeta primers and 13 Jbeta primers. Generated by immunoSEQ multiplex PCR, the TCRdb table keeps only in-frame clones and is missing some. The sample includes around 170,000 clones, about 78% of them seen just once. Material for sequencing was PBMCs. Receptor source: a male donor in good health and CMV-seronegative.

This chain uses TRBV7-8 with TRBJ2-1; D gene ambiguous. Between the trimmed V and J ends, which lost 6 bases and 7 bases, there was a span of 10 bases. Germline assignment: CDR1 SGHVS and CDR2 FQNEAQ. The CDR3 spans 12 residues. CDR3 bases: TGTGCCAGCAGTTACGGAGCGAATGAGCAGTTCTTC. Translated: CASSYGANEQFF.

CDR3 bases: TGTGCCAGCAGCCGTTACCCGGGACAGGGTGTATACGAGCAGTACTTC. Amino acid sequence: CASSRYPGQGVYEQYF. The chain combines TRBV7-2 with TRBJ2-7; TRBD1 matches 9 bases. V trimming: 5 bases; J trimming: 4 bases; junction bases outside the gene matches: 12. CDR1 and CDR2 (germline): SGHTA, FQGNSA. CDR3 length equals 16 residues.

The chain links TRBV7-3 to TRBJ2-1, with D perhaps matching TRBD2 (5 bases). V shed 1 base and J shed 9 bases, with 10 bases lying between them. The CDR3 length is 13 residues. The germline V gene has CDR1 SGHTA and CDR2 FQGTGA. The CDR3 region has the DNA TGTGCCAGCAGCTTAAGGGAGTCCCCTGAGCAGTTCTTC. Residues: CASSLRESPEQFF.

The V gene is TRBV6-1, the J gene TRBJ2-5; 9 nucleotides line up with TRBD1. The DNA end lines up better with TRBJ2-7; the J call may be wrong. CDR1 is MNHNS and CDR2 is SASEGT in the germline V gene. The CDR3 consists of 15 residues. CDR3 in DNA: TGTGCCAGCAGTGACTGGACAGGGGCTTCATACGAGCAGTACTTC. Translation gives CASSDWTGASYEQYF.

The chain combines TRBV7-2 with TRBJ2-1, with TRBD2 identical over 10 bases. From germline, CDR1 is SGHTA and CDR2 FQGNSA. V was pared by 1 base and J by 4 bases, with 1 base of the junction left unmatched. This CDR3 has 15 residues. The CDR3 sequence: CASSLELAGYNEQFF. In nucleotides, the CDR3 is TGTGCCAGCAGCTTAGAACTAGCGGGGTACAATGAGCAGTTCTTC.

The chain combines TRBV4-3 with TRBJ2-3; TRBD2 aligns across 10 bases. J was trimmed by 4 bases and V by 3 bases; bases with no gene match: 13. The germline V gene encodes CDR1 LGHNA and CDR2 YSLEER. The CDR3 has 18 residues. The CDR3 reads CASSQNPPSGSIADTQYF. CDR3 nucleotides: TGCGCCAGCAGCCAGAACCCGCCTAGCGGGAGTATCGCAGATACGCAGTATTTT.

CDR3 in amino acids: CASSLAGNYNEQFF. For the CDR3, the DNA is TGTGCCAGCAGCTTAGCGGGCAACTACAATGAGCAGTTCTTC. The chain employs TRBV7-9 and TRBJ2-1, with D unresolved. CDR1 SEHNR and CDR2 FQNEAQ come from the germline V gene (reference sequence). The germline V and J ends were trimmed by 0 bases and 3 bases, with 6 bases remaining between them. This CDR3 contains 14 residues.

The chain is built from TRBV21-1 and TRBJ2-4; the D segment call TRBD1 is taken from the table without a DNA check. TRBV21-1 is described as a pseudogene. The CDR3 has 17 amino acids. CDR3 DNA sequence: TGTGCCAGCAGCAAAGCGCTGGCAGGGGGGACCAAAAACATTCAGTACTTC. Its protein is CASSKALAGGTKNIQYF.

This chain uses TRBV30 with TRBJ2-1; 9 bases match TRBD2. Germline V gene data show CDR1 as GTSNPN and CDR2 as SVGIG (reference sequence). CDR3 length: 14 amino acids. Trimming took 0 bases from V and 4 from J; bases not matched to a gene: 1. This CDR3 is CAWSVLAGYNEQFF. The CDR3 DNA is TGTGCCTGGAGTGTCCTAGCGGGATACAATGAGCAGTTCTTC.

The chain combines TRBV7-2 with TRBJ1-1; 7 bases are a match to TRBD1. V was clipped by 3 bases and J by 9 bases; unmatched bases: 10. Germline V CDR1 and CDR2: SGHTA, FQGNSA. The CDR3 length is 14 residues. The CDR3 DNA is TGTGCCAGCAGCTTGAAAGGGACAGCCGTTCAAGCTTTCTTT. Amino acids: CASSLKGTAVQAFF.

This clone has a handful of counts. The CDR3 region has the DNA TGTGCCAGCAGTCAGACAGGGTACGAGCAGTACTTC. Amino acids: CASSQTGYEQYF. The V gene is TRBV6-6, the J gene TRBJ2-7; 7 nucleotides agree with TRBD1. Germline CDR1 MNHNY, CDR2 SVGAGI (reference sequence). After removal of 5 bases from V and 4 bases from J, the junction contained 2 bases not matched to a gene. This CDR3 region has 12 residues.

This clone came up once. V gene TRBV2 combines with J gene TRBJ2-7; the match to TRBD1 covers 8 bases. CDR3 length equals 15 residues. Germline V gives CDR1 SNHLY, CDR2 FYNNEI. Trimming cost V 7 bases and J 4 bases; bases outside gene matches: 12. This chain's CDR3 is CASIEAGQGGYEQYF. CDR3 DNA: TGTGCCAGCATCGAGGCAGGACAGGGTGGTTACGAGCAGTACTTC.

This chain joins TRBV9 and TRBJ2-5; D may be TRBD2 (6 bases). There are 15 residues in the CDR3. Between the trimmed V and J ends, which lost 4 bases and 5 bases, there was a span of 18 bases. Germline V CDR1 and CDR2: SGDLS, YYNGEE. The DNA for the CDR3 is TGTGCCAGCAGCCCCACGGGGGAAGGGTTGGAGACCCAGTACTTC. It translates to CASSPTGEGLETQYF.

The rearrangement links TRBV18 to TRBJ1-5; no clear D gene. Per the germline V gene, CDR1 is KGHSH and CDR2 is LQKENI. With 3 bases removed from V and 9 bases from J, the gap between germline ends came to 18 bases. The CDR3 contains 15 residues. The CDR3 here is CASSPVGSPPGPQHF. The CDR3 DNA follows: TGTGCCAGCTCACCGGTCGGCAGTCCACCGGGGCCCCAGCATTTT.

The chain is built from TRBV29-1 and TRBJ2-1; unclear D gene. The germline gives CDR1 SQVTM, CDR2 ANQGSEA. Trimming removed 0 bases from V and 8 bases from J, with 17 bases in between. This CDR3 spans 15 amino acids. As DNA, the CDR3 is TGCAGCGTTGAAGATCTCCCGTCGGGTTCCCATGAGCAGTTCTTC. Its protein product is CSVEDLPSGSHEQFF.

This sequence joins TRBV7-9 and TRBJ2-1; D not resolved. V was cut by 1 base and J by 4 bases, with 5 bases left in between. Germline V CDR1 and CDR2: SEHNR, FQNEAQ (reference sequence). This CDR3 comprises 13 residues. The CDR3 is CASSLGQYNEQFF. Written as DNA, the CDR3 is TGTGCCAGCAGCTTAGGGCAGTACAATGAGCAGTTCTTC.

This clone was detected only a few times. This chain uses TRBV19 with TRBJ1-5; D ambiguous. V was cut by 5 bases and J by 0 bases, with 8 bases left in between. Germline values: CDR1 LNHDA, CDR2 SQIVND (reference sequence). There are 14 residues in the CDR3. The CDR3: CASSAGNSNQPQHF. The CDR3, as DNA: TGTGCCAGTAGTGCGGGGAATAGCAATCAGCCCCAGCATTTT. The full variable domain, completed using reference TRBV19 and TRBJ1-5, is DGGITQSPKYLFRKEGQNVTLSCEQNLNHDAMYWYRQDPGQGLRLIYYSQIVNDFQKGDIAEGYSVSREKKESFPLTVTSAQKNPTAFYLCASSAGNSNQPQHFGDGTRLSIL.

This clone has a handful of counts. This chain links TRBV10-3 with TRBJ1-2, with a tentative D call TRBD1 (6 bases). Trimming shortened V by 3 bases and J by 2 bases, and 13 bases separated the two germline ends. Germline values: CDR1 ENHRY, CDR2 SYGVKD. The CDR3 runs to 15 residues. The CDR3 here is CAISDGGRKNYGYTF. CDR3 in DNA: TGTGCCATCAGTGACGGGGGGCGGAAGAACTATGGCTACACCTTC.